A single sample is the source of the 29 T cell receptor beta chains below, sequenced in a study of blood T cell repertoires in COVID-19. Repertoires were generated with immunoSEQ multiplex PCR, while TCRdb's copy carries only in-frame clones and drops some. The sample consists of under 300,000 clones, approximately 90% of them appearing once. Source material: peripheral blood. These receptors all come from a man aged 60 to 69 who had recovered from COVID-19.

The chain couples TRBV18 to TRBJ2-5; 7 bases agree with TRBD2. Unmatched junction bases numbered 8, after V lost 3 bases and J lost 4 bases. Germline V lookup: CDR1 KGHSH, CDR2 LQKENI. The CDR3 has 15 amino acids. The CDR3 reads CASSPGGIPGETQYF. In DNA, the CDR3 is TGTGCCAGCTCACCGGGGGGGATACCCGGAGAGACCCAGTACTTC. Filled out from reference TRBV18 and TRBJ2-5, the complete variable domain reads NAGVMQNPRHLVRRRGQEARLRCSPMKGHSHVYWYRQLPEEGLKFMVYLQKENIIDESGMPKERFSAEFPKEGPSILRIQQVVRGDSAAYFCASSPGGIPGETQYFGPGTRLLVL.

The gene calls are TRBV13 and TRBJ2-2, with TRBD1 matching 7 bases. V shed 8 bases, J shed 6 bases, and the junction held 9 bases outside the gene matches. The CDR3 spans 14 residues. Germline lookup yields CDR1 PRHDT and CDR2 FYEKMQ (reference sequence). This CDR3 reads CASLEGARSGELFF. CDR3 in DNA: TGTGCCAGCTTAGAGGGGGCGCGGTCCGGGGAGCTGTTTTTT.

The genes are TRBV2 and TRBJ2-3; 11 bases align to TRBD2. After removal of 5 bases from V and 1 base from J, the junction contained 5 bases not matched to a gene. CDR1 is SNHLY and CDR2 is FYNNEI in the germline V gene. This CDR3 comprises 16 residues. Here the CDR3 DNA reads TGTGCCAGCAGTCTCTATAGCGGGGGGGGCACAGATACGCAGTATTTT. It encodes CASSLYSGGGTDTQYF.

The rearrangement links TRBV25-1 to TRBJ1-2; possibly TRBD1 for D (6 bases). The CDR3 is 15 residues long. Per germline, CDR1 MGHDK and CDR2 SYGVNS. With 2 bases removed from V and 2 bases from J, the gap between germline ends came to 12 bases. This chain's CDR3 is CASSEGGVGNYGYTF. The CDR3 DNA is TGTGCCAGCAGTGAAGGGGGCGTTGGAAACTATGGCTACACCTTC.

The genes are TRBV10-1 and TRBJ2-3; a possible D gene is TRBD1 (6 bases). Germline values: CDR1 WNHNN, CDR2 SYGVQD (reference sequence). The CDR3 spans 16 residues. V was clipped by 1 base and J by 0 bases, with 11 bases between them. In DNA form, the CDR3 reads TGCGCCAGCAGTGAGTACGGACAGACTAGCACAGATACGCAGTATTTT. Translated, it gives CASSEYGQTSTDTQYF.

This chain connects TRBV6-5 to TRBJ1-1; maybe TRBD1 (5 bases). Germline assignment: CDR1 MNHEY and CDR2 SVGAGI. This CDR3 spans 14 amino acids. Trimming stripped 4 bases from V and 0 bases from J, with 9 bases between. CDR3 sequence reads: CASSFRVMNTEAFF. CDR3 nucleotides: TGTGCCAGCAGTTTCAGGGTGATGAACACTGAAGCTTTCTTT.

The chain links TRBV2 to TRBJ1-5, with D unclear. There are 13 residues in the CDR3. The V and J ends lost 8 bases and 2 bases respectively, with 10 bases between them. Germline assignment: CDR1 SNHLY and CDR2 FYNNEI. This CDR3 reads CASSGERNQPQHF. The CDR3 nucleotides are TGTGCCAGCTCTGGGGAGCGCAATCAGCCCCAGCATTTT.

The chain uses TRBV29-1 and TRBJ1-1; TRBD1 matches at 7 bases. This CDR3 has 13 amino acids. The junction had 2 bases not matched to a gene; V was cut back by 4 bases and J by 0 bases. Germline V lookup: CDR1 SQVTM, CDR2 ANQGSEA. The CDR3 sequence: CSVGTGMNTEAFF. The CDR3 DNA is TGCAGCGTTGGGACAGGAATGAACACTGAAGCTTTCTTT.

In its sample, this clone was seen once. The chain carries TRBV5-6 and TRBJ1-6; 7 bases fit TRBD1. The J segment lost 14 bases and the V segment lost 4 bases, leaving 6 bases of the junction unmatched. This CDR3 has 12 amino acids. Germline CDR1 and CDR2: SGHDT and YYEEEE. The CDR3 loop is CASSLQTGTLHF. For the CDR3, the DNA is TGTGCCAGCAGCCTTCAGACAGGGACCCTCCACTTT.

The V call is TRBV19, the J call TRBJ1-4, with 8 bases aligning to TRBD1. V shed 3 bases, J shed 8 bases, and the junction held 8 bases outside the gene matches. The germline V gene has CDR1 LNHDA and CDR2 SQIVND (reference sequence). CDR3 length: 15 amino acids. The CDR3 DNA is TGTGCCAGTAGTATCTTCCCGGACAGGGACGAAAAACTGTTTTTT. It specifies CASSIFPDRDEKLFF.

The rearrangement joins TRBV24-1 to TRBJ1-5, with a possible D match to TRBD1 (6 bases). Germline V gives CDR1 KGHDR, CDR2 SFDVKD. There are 16 residues in the CDR3. Trimming removed 3 bases at V and 3 bases at J, with 14 bases between. CDR3 coding DNA: TGTGCCACCAGTGATAGGGGCAGGGGACCCAATCAGCCCCAGCATTTT. It yields the protein CATSDRGRGPNQPQHF.

The rearrangement uses TRBV18 and TRBJ2-7, with 9 nucleotides matching TRBD2. J lost 4 bases, V lost 0 bases, and 4 bases had no gene match. Germline V CDR1 and CDR2: KGHSH, LQKENI. This CDR3 has 15 residues. The CDR3 sequence is CASSPPISGGYEQYF. The CDR3 nucleotides read TGTGCCAGCTCACCACCGATCAGCGGGGGGTACGAGCAGTACTTC.

This clone was counted a single time. This chain links TRBV3-1 (or the pseudogene TRBV3-2) with TRBJ1-2; weak D call: TRBD1 (6 bases). V lost 6 bases and J 3 bases, leaving 14 bases between the germline ends. In germline, CDR1 is LGHDT, CDR2 YNNKEL (reference sequence). The CDR3 spans 14 residues. CDR3 sequence reads: CASSLRGKDYGYTF. The DNA of the CDR3 is TGTGCCAGCAGTCTCAGGGGTAAGGACTATGGCTACACCTTC.

With regard to this clone: In the same sample, other DNA sequences code for this CDR3. This rearrangement joins TRBV2 to TRBJ2-4, with D possibly being TRBD1 (7 bases). Trimming left V 4 bases short and J 9 bases short, with 10 bases between. The CDR3 extends over 12 amino acids. Per the germline V gene, CDR1 is SNHLY and CDR2 is FYNNEI. CDR3 DNA: TGTGCCAGCAGTGTGCAGGGGGGCATTCAGTACTTC. It specifies CASSVQGGIQYF.

This chain joins TRBV6-6 and TRBJ2-7; perhaps TRBD2 as D (5 bases). This CDR3 region has 12 residues. Germline V gene lookup returns CDR1 MNHNY and CDR2 SVGAGI (reference sequence). V was shortened by 6 bases and J by 5 bases, with 11 bases between the two germline ends. CDR3 bases: TGTGCCAGCAGCTCGAGGGCGGACGAGCAGTACGTC. This codes for CASSSRADEQYV.

The chain links TRBV3-1 (or the pseudogene TRBV3-2) to TRBJ2-3, with a possible D match to TRBD1 (5 bases). The CDR3 consists of 15 residues. From germline, CDR1 is LGHDT and CDR2 YNNKEL (reference sequence). Trimming left V 3 bases short and J 4 bases short, with 14 bases between. CDR3 protein: CASSQAQGTADTQYF. CDR3 bases: TGTGCCAGCAGCCAGGCTCAGGGAACGGCAGATACGCAGTATTTT.

This rearrangement joins TRBV19 to TRBJ2-2; 9 bases are a match to TRBD1. The V gene end was trimmed by 6 bases and the J gene end by 6 bases; junction bases not matched to a gene: 5. The CDR3 length is 14 residues. Per germline, CDR1 LNHDA and CDR2 SQIVND (reference sequence). The chain's CDR3 is CASRGQGSAGELFF. DNA for the CDR3: TGTGCCAGTAGGGGACAGGGAAGCGCCGGGGAGCTGTTTTTT.

CDR3 in amino acids: CAISEAGVDTQYF. The DNA of the CDR3 is TGTGCCATCAGTGAGGCGGGCGTAGATACGCAGTATTTT. This rearrangement joins TRBV10-3 to TRBJ2-3, with TRBD2 as a possible D gene (5 bases). Trimming took 2 bases from V and 5 from J, leaving 8 bases between them. The CDR3 runs 13 residues. Germline CDR1 and CDR2: ENHRY and SYGVKD.

The rearrangement uses TRBV19 and TRBJ1-1; TRBD1 might be the D (5 bases). The CDR3 runs 16 residues. With 6 bases removed from V and 1 base from J, the gap between germline ends came to 18 bases. The germline gives CDR1 LNHDA, CDR2 SQIVND (reference sequence). CDR3 sequence (DNA): TGTGCCAGTAGATCCCCCCTCGGGGGGAGGAACACTGAAGCTTTCTTT. Translated, it gives CASRSPLGGRNTEAFF.

In its sample, this clone was seen a few times. The J gene is TRBJ1-6, the V gene TRBV3-1 (or the pseudogene TRBV3-2); perhaps TRBD1 as D (6 bases). Germline V gene lookup returns CDR1 LGHDT and CDR2 YNNKEL (reference sequence). The CDR3 extends over 15 amino acids. V lost 4 bases, J lost 7 bases, and 14 bases lay in between. In nucleotides, the CDR3 is TGTGCCAGCAGCCTAACGATAGGGGGAAATTCACCCCTCCACTTT. It codes for CASSLTIGGNSPLHF.

This rearrangement joins TRBV18 to TRBJ2-1, with 9 bases lining up with TRBD1. V was pared by 1 base and J by 5 bases, with 6 bases of the junction left unmatched. This CDR3 spans 16 amino acids. CDR1 and CDR2 from the germline V gene are KGHSH and LQKENI. CDR3 region: CASSPQVGTGNNEQFF. In DNA form, the CDR3 reads TGTGCCAGCTCACCACAAGTGGGGACAGGGAACAATGAGCAGTTCTTC.

The chain carries TRBV15 and TRBJ2-3; 10 positions match TRBD1. The germline V gene encodes CDR1 LNHNV and CDR2 YYDKDF (reference sequence). V gave up 5 bases and J gave up 4 bases; unmatched junction bases: 9. The CDR3 sequence is 16 residues long. CDR3 residues: CATSGLDRGPADTQYF. DNA of the CDR3: TGTGCCACCAGCGGACTCGACAGGGGGCCGGCAGATACGCAGTATTTT.

The genes are TRBV30 and TRBJ1-1; D unclear. The CDR3 has 13 residues. The germline V and J ends were trimmed by 2 bases and 0 bases, with 7 bases remaining between them. CDR1 and CDR2 from the germline V gene are GTSNPN and SVGIG (reference sequence). The CDR3 is CAWSFLMNTEAFF. The CDR3 DNA sequence: TGTGCCTGGAGTTTTCTAATGAACACTGAAGCTTTCTTT.

The chain joins TRBV5-4 to TRBJ2-3; a weak D match, TRBD1 (6 bases). V lost 2 bases, J lost 3 bases, and 10 bases lay in between. This CDR3 has 14 amino acids. CDR1 SGHNT and CDR2 YYREEE come from the germline V gene (reference sequence). The CDR3 sequence is CASSLDRWTDTQYF. The CDR3 DNA follows: TGTGCCAGCAGCTTAGACAGGTGGACAGATACGCAGTATTTT. The whole variable domain, remainder taken from reference TRBV5-4 and TRBJ2-3, is ETGVTQSPTHLIKTRGQQVTLRCSSQSGHNTVSWYQQALGQGPQFIFQYYREEENGRGNFPPRFSGLQFPNYSSELNVNALELDDSALYLCASSLDRWTDTQYFGPGTRLTVL.

The chain has TRBV7-2 and TRBJ2-4; D call uncertain. Trimming cost V 1 base and J 1 base, with 8 bases left between them. CDR1 and CDR2 from the germline V gene are SGHTA and FQGNSA. This CDR3 comprises 15 residues. The CDR3 loop is CASSLGGLAKNIQYF. DNA for the CDR3: TGTGCCAGCAGCTTAGGTGGCTTGGCCAAAAACATTCAGTACTTC.

This clone was found a few times. The chain links TRBV25-1 to TRBJ1-6; D is unresolved. Trimming cost V 3 bases and J 7 bases, with 16 bases left between them. The CDR3 has 16 residues. Germline values: CDR1 MGHDK, CDR2 SYGVNS. CDR3 sequence (DNA): TGTGCCAGCAGTGACCCCCGAGCGGGCCACAATTCACCCCTCCACTTT. This translates into CASSDPRAGHNSPLHF.

The rearrangement uses TRBV5-1 and TRBJ1-3, with D possibly matching TRBD1 (5 bases). Germline assignment: CDR1 SGHRS and CDR2 YFSETQ. This CDR3 region has 15 residues. V lost 0 bases, J lost 0 bases, and 7 bases lay in between. The CDR3 sequence is CASSLGQLSGNTIYF. The DNA of the CDR3 is TGCGCCAGCAGCTTGGGACAGCTCTCTGGAAACACCATATATTTT.

This chain uses TRBV7-8 with TRBJ2-3; TRBD1 matches at 9 bases. Germline CDR1 reads SGHVS; CDR2 reads FQNEAQ. V trimming: 5 bases; J trimming: 1 base; junction bases outside the gene matches: 7. The CDR3 runs to 16 residues. CDR3 in amino acids: CASSAQGARGTDTQYF. CDR3 in DNA: TGTGCCAGCAGCGCACAGGGGGCGCGCGGCACAGATACGCAGTATTTT.

The chain links TRBV19 to TRBJ2-7; D is unresolved. The CDR3 totals 13 residues. Germline V gene data show CDR1 as LNHDA and CDR2 as SQIVND (reference sequence). V lost 3 bases, J lost 1 base, and 7 bases lay in between. Here the CDR3 reads CASSISPSYEQYF. CDR3 DNA: TGTGCCAGTAGTATTTCCCCTTCCTACGAGCAGTACTTC.